This TCR beta chain was retrieved from a study of T-cell memory formation after mild COVID-19. About the study: For the most part, TCR clusters were specific to one donor. Study findings and constraints: Clones which contracted sat mainly in CM and EM if CD4+, and in EMRA if CD8+. Some clones that responded were present in memory (sampled pre-infection), which suggests cross-reactive memory joined.

This clonotype was observed a handful of times. Antigen: not known. Each CDR3 protein gets one entry after TCRdb re-called the 5' RACE reads with MiXCR. Of 200,000 to 250,000 distinct CDR3 sequences listed, 15% to 17% are singletons. The receptor was isolated from an adult woman who had mild COVID-19 (a few samples of this study predate the infection). Cell type and time point are not known. The material sequenced was PBMCs or a T cell subset sorted from them (not recorded which).

CDR3 sequence: CAISESLSEQFF. The CDR3 DNA sequence: TGTGCCATCAGTGAGTCGCTCTCTGAGCAGTTCTTC. The chain combines TRBV10-3 with TRBJ2-1; D uncertain. There are 12 residues in the CDR3. CDR1 ENHRY and CDR2 SYGVKD come from the germline V gene. Trimming pared 0 bases from V and 9 bases from J, leaving 6 bases between.